The clone carrying this T cell receptor (beta chain) was observed a handful of times. The data originate from a study of blood T cell repertoires in COVID-19. Germline CDR1 is SNHLY and CDR2 is FYNNEI. The CDR3 is 13 amino acids. Trimming left V 3 bases short and J 9 bases short, with 12 bases between. In terms of age and location, participants ranged from roughly 18 to 90 years and lived in about two dozen US areas. In the authors' workflow: Using reference gene primer amplification, nucleated cell counts were estimated. Using immunoSEQ multiplex PCR, the repertoire was profiled, and TCRdb retains in-frame clones only, with some absent. V, J and clone size are taken as reported in that table, and D and trimming were inferred from the DNA itself. In the table there are roughly 280,000 clones, less than 90% of which are singletons.

The V call is TRBV2, the J call TRBJ2-4; D is uncertain. This TCR was sampled from a woman between 50 and 59 years old who had recovered from COVID-19. Input material: PBMCs or T cells enriched from blood (not recorded which). CDR3 sequence: CASSDMIEVIQYF. The DNA for the CDR3 is TGTGCCAGCAGTGATATGATTGAGGTCATTCAGTACTTC.